This T cell receptor (beta chain) was profiled in a study of blood T cell repertoires in COVID-19. Study as a whole: Acute-phase and convalescent COVID-19 samples originated in the United States, Italy and Spain. Sources were T cells, B-cell-depleted T cells, or PBMCs; the material itself was cDNA or gDNA.

Per the study methods: Reference gene primer amplification gave nucleated cell count estimates. TCRdb's table, derived via immunoSEQ multiplex PCR, lists solely in-frame clones and lacks some. The V and J calls and clone size come from that table; D and trimming were worked out from the DNA. Of 160,000 or so clones listed, 80% to 90% were seen once; the top ten hold 2% to 3%. V was clipped by 6 bases and J by 7 bases; unmatched bases: 9. Germline assignment: CDR1 LNHDA and CDR2 SQIVND (reference sequence). The length of the CDR3 is 15 residues. The rearrangement uses TRBV19 and TRBJ1-6; 7 nucleotides match TRBD1. The material sequenced was peripheral blood. This TCR was sampled from a woman aged 70-85 years with acute or convalescent COVID-19. CDR3 coding DNA: TGTGCCAGTAGACGAGACGGGACAGTAAATTCACCCCTCCACTTT. The encoded protein is CASRRDGTVNSPLHF.